This T cell receptor (beta chain) was observed in a study of blood T cell repertoires in COVID-19. In the study overall: Sources were T cells, B-cell-depleted T cells, or PBMCs; the material itself was cDNA or gDNA.

CDR3 length equals 11 residues. V dropped 11 bases and J dropped 7 bases, with 12 bases sitting between them. Germline V lookup: CDR1 SGHTA, CDR2 FQGNSA. Per the original methods: Estimated nucleated cell counts came from reference gene primer amplification. Method: immunoSEQ multiplex PCR; TCRdb's copy keeps in-frame clones and lacks some. For V, J and clone size, that table is used; D and trimming come from the DNA. The table includes about 36,000 clones, 78% detected once. The receptor comes from a man between 65 and 85 years old with acute or convalescent COVID-19. The chain employs TRBV7-2 and TRBJ2-1; perhaps TRBD1 as D (6 bases). Sequenced sample: peripheral blood. The CDR3, as DNA: TGTGCCGGAGGCAGGGGAAATGAGCAGTTCTTC. The encoded protein is CAGGRGNEQFF.